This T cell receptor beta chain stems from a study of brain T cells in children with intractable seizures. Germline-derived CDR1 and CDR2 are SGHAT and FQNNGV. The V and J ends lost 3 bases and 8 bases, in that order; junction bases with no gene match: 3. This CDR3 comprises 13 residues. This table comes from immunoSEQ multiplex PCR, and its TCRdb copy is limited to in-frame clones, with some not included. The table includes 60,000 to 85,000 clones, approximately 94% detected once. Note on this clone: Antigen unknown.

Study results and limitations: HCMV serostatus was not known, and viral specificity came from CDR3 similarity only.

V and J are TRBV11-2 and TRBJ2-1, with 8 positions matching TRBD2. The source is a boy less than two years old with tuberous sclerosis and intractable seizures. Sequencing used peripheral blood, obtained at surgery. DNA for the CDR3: TGTGCCAGCAGCTTTGGGACTAGATATGAGCAGTTCTTC. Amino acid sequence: CASSFGTRYEQFF. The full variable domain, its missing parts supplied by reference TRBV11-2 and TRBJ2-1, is EAGVAQSPRYKIIEKRQSVAFWCNPISGHATLYWYQQILGQGPKLLIQFQNNGVVDDSQLPKDRFSAERLKGVDSTLKIQPAKLEDSAVYLCASSFGTRYEQFFGPGTRLTVL.